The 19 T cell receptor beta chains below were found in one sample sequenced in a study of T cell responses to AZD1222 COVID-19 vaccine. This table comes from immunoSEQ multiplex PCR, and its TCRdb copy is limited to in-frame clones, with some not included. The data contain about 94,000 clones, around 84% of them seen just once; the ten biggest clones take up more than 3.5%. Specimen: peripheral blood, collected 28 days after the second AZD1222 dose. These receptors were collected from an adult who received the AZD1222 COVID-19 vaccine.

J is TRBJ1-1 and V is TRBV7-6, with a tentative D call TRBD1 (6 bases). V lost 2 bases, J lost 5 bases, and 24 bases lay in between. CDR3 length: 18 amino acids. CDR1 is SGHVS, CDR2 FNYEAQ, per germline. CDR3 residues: CASSLNWGRGGVSTEAFF. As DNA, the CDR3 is TGTGCCAGCAGCTTAAATTGGGGTCGAGGGGGTGTTTCGACTGAAGCTTTCTTT. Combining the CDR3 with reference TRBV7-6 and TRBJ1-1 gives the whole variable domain GAGVSQSPRYKVTKRGQDVALRCDPISGHVSLYWYRQALGQGPEFLTYFNYEAQQDKSGLPNDRFSAERPEGSISTLTIQRTEQRDSAMYRCASSLNWGRGGVSTEAFFGQGTRLTVV.

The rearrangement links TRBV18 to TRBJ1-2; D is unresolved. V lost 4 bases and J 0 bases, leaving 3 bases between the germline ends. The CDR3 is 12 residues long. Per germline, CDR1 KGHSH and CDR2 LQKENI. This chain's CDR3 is CASSRTNYGYTF. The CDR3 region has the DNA TGTGCCAGCTCACGTACTAACTATGGCTACACCTTC.

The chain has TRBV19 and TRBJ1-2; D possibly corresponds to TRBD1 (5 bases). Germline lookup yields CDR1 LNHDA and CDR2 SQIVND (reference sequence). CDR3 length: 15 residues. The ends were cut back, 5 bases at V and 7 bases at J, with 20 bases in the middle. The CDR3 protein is CASSADSDNSSGYTF. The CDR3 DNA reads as TGTGCCAGTAGTGCCGACAGTGACAATTCTAGTGGCTACACCTTC.

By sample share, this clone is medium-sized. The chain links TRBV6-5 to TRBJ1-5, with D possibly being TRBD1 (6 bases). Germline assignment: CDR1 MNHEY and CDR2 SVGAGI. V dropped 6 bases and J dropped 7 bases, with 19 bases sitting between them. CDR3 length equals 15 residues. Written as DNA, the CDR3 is TGTGCCAGCAGGTTAACAGGGCAGCCCAGCCAGCCCCAGCATTTT. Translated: CASRLTGQPSQPQHF.

CDR3 nucleotide sequence: TGTGCCAGCAGCGTAGCGGCGGGGGGACCCTACGAGCAGTACTTC. It codes for CASSVAAGGPYEQYF. The chain combines TRBV9 with TRBJ2-7; 8 bases are shared with TRBD2. The CDR3 covers 15 residues. CDR1 SGDLS and CDR2 YYNGEE come from the germline V gene. The V and J ends lost 0 bases and 2 bases, in that order; junction bases with no gene match: 4.

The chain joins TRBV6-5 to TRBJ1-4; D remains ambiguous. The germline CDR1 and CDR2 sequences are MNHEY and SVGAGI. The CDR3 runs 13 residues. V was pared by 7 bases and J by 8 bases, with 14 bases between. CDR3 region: CASTPWNGEKLFF. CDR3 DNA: TGTGCCAGCACCCCATGGAACGGAGAAAAACTGTTTTTT.

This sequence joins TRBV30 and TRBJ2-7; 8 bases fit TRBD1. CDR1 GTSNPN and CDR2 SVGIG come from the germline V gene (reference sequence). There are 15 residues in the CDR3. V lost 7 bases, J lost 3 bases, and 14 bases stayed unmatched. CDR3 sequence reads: CAYESDRAASYEQYF. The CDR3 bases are TGTGCCTACGAGTCGGACAGGGCAGCCAGCTACGAGCAGTACTTC.

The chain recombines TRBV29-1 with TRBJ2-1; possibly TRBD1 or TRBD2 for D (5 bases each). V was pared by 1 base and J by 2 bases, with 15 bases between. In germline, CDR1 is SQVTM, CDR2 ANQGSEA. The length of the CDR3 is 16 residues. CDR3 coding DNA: TGCAGCGTTGAAGCGCCGGGGCCCCGAGCCTACAATGAGCAGTTCTTC. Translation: CSVEAPGPRAYNEQFF.

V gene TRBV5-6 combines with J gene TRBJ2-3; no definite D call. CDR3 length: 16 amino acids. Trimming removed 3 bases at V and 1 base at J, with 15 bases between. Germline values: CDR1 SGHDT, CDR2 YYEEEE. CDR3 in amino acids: CASSSPTTGGTDTQYF. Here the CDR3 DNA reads TGTGCCAGCAGCTCCCCCACAACGGGCGGCACAGATACGCAGTATTTT.

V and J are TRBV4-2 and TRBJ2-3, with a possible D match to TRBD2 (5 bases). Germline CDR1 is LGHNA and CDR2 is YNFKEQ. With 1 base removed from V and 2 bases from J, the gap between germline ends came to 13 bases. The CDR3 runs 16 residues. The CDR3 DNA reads TGTGCCAGCAGCCAAGGACCCGGCGGGCTCACAGATACGCAGTATTTT. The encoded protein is CASSQGPGGLTDTQYF.

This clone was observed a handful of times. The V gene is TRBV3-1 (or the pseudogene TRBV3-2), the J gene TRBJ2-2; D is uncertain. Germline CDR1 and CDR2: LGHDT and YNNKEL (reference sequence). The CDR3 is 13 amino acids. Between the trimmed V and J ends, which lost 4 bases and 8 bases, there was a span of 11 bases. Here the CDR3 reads CASSPAWVGELFF. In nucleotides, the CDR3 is TGTGCCAGCAGCCCTGCCTGGGTGGGGGAGCTGTTTTTT.

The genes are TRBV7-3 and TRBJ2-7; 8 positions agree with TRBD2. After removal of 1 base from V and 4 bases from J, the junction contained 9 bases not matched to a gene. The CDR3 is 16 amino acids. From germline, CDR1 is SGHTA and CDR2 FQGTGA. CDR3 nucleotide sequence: TGTGCCAGCAGCTTAAGCCCGACTAGCGCCCATTACGAGCAGTACTTC. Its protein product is CASSLSPTSAHYEQYF.

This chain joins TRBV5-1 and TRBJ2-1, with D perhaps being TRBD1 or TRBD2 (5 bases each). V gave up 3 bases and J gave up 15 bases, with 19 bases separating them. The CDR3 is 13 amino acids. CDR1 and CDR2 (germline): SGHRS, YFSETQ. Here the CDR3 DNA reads TGCGCCAGCAGCTGGATGACGGGACCCCCCTCGTTCTTC. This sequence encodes CASSWMTGPPSFF.

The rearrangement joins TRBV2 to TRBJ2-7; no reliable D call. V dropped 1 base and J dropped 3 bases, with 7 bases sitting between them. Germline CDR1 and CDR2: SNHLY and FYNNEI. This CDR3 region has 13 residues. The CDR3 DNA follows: TGTGCCAGCAGTGAAGTCCCAGGCTACGAGCAGTACTTC. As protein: CASSEVPGYEQYF.

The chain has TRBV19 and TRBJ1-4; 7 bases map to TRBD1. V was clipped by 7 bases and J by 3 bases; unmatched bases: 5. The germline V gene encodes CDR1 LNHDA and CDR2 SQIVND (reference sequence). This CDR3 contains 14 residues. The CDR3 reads CASTRGGSNEKLFF. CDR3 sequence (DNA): TGTGCCAGTACCAGGGGGGGGTCTAATGAAAAACTGTTTTTT.

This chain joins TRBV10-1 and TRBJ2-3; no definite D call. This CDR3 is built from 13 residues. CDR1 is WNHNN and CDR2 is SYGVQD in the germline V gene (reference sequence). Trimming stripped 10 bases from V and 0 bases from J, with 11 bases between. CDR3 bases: TGCGCCACCCGACTGGACAGCACAGATACGCAGTATTTT. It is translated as CATRLDSTDTQYF.

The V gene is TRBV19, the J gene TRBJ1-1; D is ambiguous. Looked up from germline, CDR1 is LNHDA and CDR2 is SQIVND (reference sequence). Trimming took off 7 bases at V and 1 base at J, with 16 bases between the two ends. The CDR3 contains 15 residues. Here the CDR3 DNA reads TGTGCCAGTACCTCACGGGCGGTACAGAACACTGAAGCTTTCTTT. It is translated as CASTSRAVQNTEAFF.

The CDR3 nucleotides are TGTGCCTGGACCCAATTGGCACCACCCCTCCACTTT. It specifies CAWTQLAPPLHF. The rearrangement uses TRBV30 and TRBJ1-6, with no clear D. With 4 bases removed from V and 11 bases from J, the gap between germline ends came to 12 bases. The CDR3 is made up of 12 amino acids. Germline-derived CDR1 and CDR2 are GTSNPN and SVGIG (reference sequence).

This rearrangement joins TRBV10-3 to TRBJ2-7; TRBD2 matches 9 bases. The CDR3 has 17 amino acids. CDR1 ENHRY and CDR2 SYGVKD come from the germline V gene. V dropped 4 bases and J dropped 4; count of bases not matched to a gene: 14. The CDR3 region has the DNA TGTGCCATCAGTGGCCGGCAGTTAGTAGCGGGAGTTTACGAGCAGTACTTC. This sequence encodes CAISGRQLVAGVYEQYF.